Presented here are 20 T cell receptor beta chains from one specimen sequenced in a study of regulatory T cells in long-lasting Graves disease. Relying on iRepertoire HTBI primers and Arm-PCR of CDR3 regions, the team built TCR beta libraries. TCRdb reprocessed the multiplex PCR reads via MiXCR and lists one record per CDR3 protein. The sample has 410,000 or so distinct CDR3 sequences, around 14% seen once. Time point specified: newly diagnosed GD, antithyroid drugs for less than 3 months. After RNA was extracted from PBMCs, the TCR library was made from it. This same sample was also taken into another study, of T cells in Graves' hyperthyroidism and ophthalmopathy.

The sequences come from peripheral blood mononuclear cells (PBMCs), collected at new diagnosis, from a patient treated with antithyroid drugs. The receptors come from a woman in her thirties with Graves disease.

The chain employs TRBV10-2 and TRBJ1-1; the D gene is possibly TRBD1 (5 bases). Trimming pared 4 bases from V and 2 bases from J, leaving 14 bases between. The CDR3 covers 15 residues. Germline loops: CDR1 WSHSY, CDR2 SAAADI. CDR3 coding DNA: TGCGCCAGCAGTGGAGGGGCCGCCGGCAACACTGAAGCTTTCTTT. Its translation is CASSGGAAGNTEAFF.

This clonotype was counted at least ten times. V and J are TRBV2 and TRBJ2-7; either TRBD1 or TRBD2 may fit D (6 bases each). This CDR3 is built from 14 residues. V lost 10 bases and J 1 base, leaving 17 bases between the germline ends. Germline CDR1 reads SNHLY; CDR2 reads FYNNEI. The DNA of the CDR3 is TGTGCCACTTGGAGGGGGTCCAGGTCCTACGAGCAGTACTTC. Its translation is CATWRGSRSYEQYF.

This clonotype occurred a few times. V usage is TRBV6-2 or TRBV6-3 and J usage is TRBJ1-5; TRBD1 might be the D (6 bases). This CDR3 spans 16 amino acids. The V end lost 5 bases, the J end lost 0 bases, and 14 bases lay between the germline ends. Germline V lookup: CDR1 MNHEY, CDR2 SVGEGT. In DNA form, the CDR3 reads TGTGCCAGCAGTCCCATGGGGGGCCGTAGCAATCAGCCCCAGCATTTT. It specifies CASSPMGGRSNQPQHF.

The chain joins TRBV11-3 to TRBJ1-3, with no clear D. Trimming cost V 0 bases and J 0 bases, with 6 bases left between them. Germline V gene lookup returns CDR1 SGHNT and CDR2 YENEEA. The CDR3 runs to 15 residues. CDR3 loop: CASSLDTFSGNTIYF. The DNA of the CDR3 is TGTGCCAGCAGCTTAGACACTTTCTCTGGAAACACCATATATTTT.

This clonotype occurred many times. The chain links TRBV11-3 to TRBJ1-2; 8 bases align to TRBD1. Trimming took 1 base from V and 7 from J; bases not matched to a gene: 8. This CDR3 has 15 amino acids. CDR1 is SGHNT, CDR2 YENEEA, per germline. The CDR3 protein is CASSLVSGGWVGYTF. The CDR3 bases are TGTGCCAGCAGCTTAGTATCAGGGGGCTGGGTTGGCTACACCTTC.

This clonotype was counted ten times or more. The V gene is TRBV28, the J gene TRBJ2-1, with D unclear. Germline V gene lookup returns CDR1 MDHEN and CDR2 SYDVKM. CDR3 length equals 11 residues. Trimming shortened V by 6 bases and J by 4 bases, and 4 bases separated the two germline ends. DNA for the CDR3: TGTGCCAGCAGCCCTTACAATGAGCAGTTCTTC. Its protein is CASSPYNEQFF. The whole variable domain, filled in from reference TRBV28 and TRBJ2-1, reads DVKVTQSSRYLVKRTGEKVFLECVQDMDHENMFWYRQDPGLGLRLIYFSYDVKMKEKGDIPEGYSVSREKKERFSLILESASTNQTSMYLCASSPYNEQFFGPGTRLTVL.

This clonotype was picked up a small number of times. The V call is TRBV15, the J call TRBJ1-5, with 7 positions matching TRBD1. Per germline, CDR1 LNHNV and CDR2 YYDKDF (reference sequence). This CDR3 is built from 16 residues. After removal of 3 bases from V and 3 bases from J, the junction contained 8 bases not matched to a gene. The CDR3 is CATSRVGDSLNQPQHF. The CDR3 region has the DNA TGTGCCACCAGCAGGGTTGGGGACAGTCTCAATCAGCCCCAGCATTTT.

V is TRBV28 and J is TRBJ2-3; TRBD2 matches at 8 bases. TRBJ2-5 matches the DNA end more closely, so the J call is doubtful. This CDR3 has 16 residues. Germline values: CDR1 MDHEN, CDR2 SYDVKM. The CDR3 loop reads CASSLNSGNLGGTQYF. As DNA, the CDR3 is TGTGCCAGCAGTTTAAATAGCGGGAACCTGGGGGGGACCCAGTACTTC.

This clonotype was counted at least ten times. The chain links TRBV7-2 to TRBJ2-7; 8 bases map to TRBD2. Trimming at V came to 0 bases and at J to 6 bases, leaving 4 bases not matched to a gene. This CDR3 contains 14 residues. The V gene's germline CDR1 is SGHTA and CDR2 FQGNSA. The CDR3 loop is CASSLAPGGAEQYF. The CDR3 DNA sequence: TGTGCCAGCAGCTTAGCCCCGGGGGGGGCCGAGCAGTACTTC.

This clonotype showed up many times. This chain connects TRBV15 to TRBJ2-3; D may be TRBD1 (5 bases). The ends were cut back, 2 bases at V and 9 bases at J, with 15 bases in the middle. CDR1 is LNHNV and CDR2 is YYDKDF in the germline V gene (reference sequence). CDR3 length equals 14 residues. CDR3 region: CATSRTALKGTQYF. CDR3 sequence (DNA): TGTGCCACCAGCAGAACCGCTCTAAAGGGGACGCAGTATTTT.

This sequence joins TRBV11-3 and TRBJ2-7; D remains unclear. The V gene lost 3 bases and the J gene lost 6 bases, with 18 bases spanning the gap. Germline CDR1 and CDR2: SGHNT and YENEEA. CDR3 size: 15 residues. The chain's CDR3 is CASSLETNTQCEQYF. Written as DNA, the CDR3 is TGTGCCAGCAGCTTGGAGACGAATACACAGTGCGAGCAGTACTTC.

This clonotype was recorded at least ten times. This sequence joins TRBV11-2 and TRBJ2-1; D is perhaps TRBD2 (6 bases). Germline lookup yields CDR1 SGHAT and CDR2 FQNNGV. The germline V and J ends were trimmed by 4 bases and 3 bases, with 13 bases remaining between them. The CDR3 has 15 residues. CDR3 DNA sequence: TGTGCCAGCAGCTCCTCCCTGGGAGGCTACAATGAGCAGTTCTTC. Amino acid sequence: CASSSSLGGYNEQFF.

This clonotype was counted only a few times. The V and J genes are TRBV3-1 and TRBJ2-7, with a weak D call TRBD1 (5 bases). In germline, CDR1 is LGHDT, CDR2 YNNKEL (reference sequence). The CDR3 totals 12 residues. Between the trimmed V and J ends, which lost 4 bases and 5 bases, there was a span of 9 bases. The CDR3 DNA reads TGTGCCAGCAGCCCGCGACAGAACGAGCAGTACTTC. It yields the protein CASSPRQNEQYF.

J is TRBJ1-2 and V is TRBV9, with 7 bases aligning to TRBD1. CDR1 and CDR2 (germline): SGDLS, YYNGEE. This CDR3 is built from 14 residues. The junction had 6 bases not matched to a gene; V was cut back by 5 bases and J by 2 bases. The CDR3 sequence is CASRAPTGNYGYTF. The CDR3 DNA follows: TGTGCCAGCAGGGCCCCGACAGGGAACTATGGCTACACCTTC.

The V and J genes are TRBV19 and TRBJ2-3; 7 bases agree with TRBD2. Per germline, CDR1 LNHDA and CDR2 SQIVND (reference sequence). V was clipped by 2 bases and J by 0 bases; unmatched bases: 14. This CDR3 has 19 amino acids. The CDR3 DNA sequence: TGTGCCAGTAGTATAAGCGGGACTTCCTTGGGAAATAGCACAGATACGCAGTATTTT. Translation: CASSISGTSLGNSTDTQYF. The variable domain in full, completed from reference TRBV19 and TRBJ2-3, reads DGGITQSPKYLFRKEGQNVTLSCEQNLNHDAMYWYRQDPGQGLRLIYYSQIVNDFQKGDIAEGYSVSREKKESFPLTVTSAQKNPTAFYLCASSISGTSLGNSTDTQYFGPGTRLTVL.

Points on this clonotype: It is likely a read error, because the conserved phenylalanine at the end of the CDR3 is missing. The genes are TRBV3-1 and TRBJ2-7; perhaps TRBD1 as D (5 bases). The CDR3 totals 15 residues. Germline lookup yields CDR1 LGHDT and CDR2 YNNKEL (reference sequence). The ends were cut back, 0 bases at V and 6 bases at J, with 15 bases in the middle. The CDR3 loop reads CASSQERGQTSEQYL. In DNA, the CDR3 is TGTGCCAGCAGCCAAGAAAGGGGCCAGACCTCCGAGCAGTACCTC.

This clonotype was counted many times. The genes are TRBV18 and TRBJ2-3; 8 nucleotides agree with TRBD2. CDR1 is KGHSH and CDR2 is LQKENI in the germline V gene. Trimming removed 2 bases from V and 2 bases from J; junction bases left unmatched: 3. The CDR3 has 15 residues. The CDR3 here is CASSPAGGNTDTQYF. The CDR3 nucleotides are TGTGCCAGCTCACCAGCGGGAGGCAACACAGATACGCAGTATTTT. The full variable domain, completed using reference TRBV18 and TRBJ2-3, is NAGVMQNPRHLVRRRGQEARLRCSPMKGHSHVYWYRQLPEEGLKFMVYLQKENIIDESGMPKERFSAEFPKEGPSILRIQQVVRGDSAAYFCASSPAGGNTDTQYFGPGTRLTVL.

This clonotype was seen repeatedly, ten times or more. The rearrangement joins TRBV28 to TRBJ2-5; 7 nucleotides agree with TRBD2. The CDR3 spans 15 residues. V was pared by 7 bases and J by 9 bases, with 17 bases of the junction left unmatched. Germline CDR1 is MDHEN and CDR2 is SYDVKM. In DNA, the CDR3 is TGTGCCAGCACCCCTTTAACGACTAGCATGATGGCCCAGTACTTC. This gives the protein CASTPLTTSMMAQYF.

This clonotype has a count of ten or more. V gene TRBV7-9 combines with J gene TRBJ2-5; D is perhaps TRBD1 or TRBD2 (5 bases each). Germline V gene lookup returns CDR1 SEHNR and CDR2 FQNEAQ (reference sequence). The CDR3 totals 14 residues. V was cut by 2 bases and J by 5 bases, with 12 bases left in between. CDR3 protein: CASSLRGTWETQYF. CDR3 DNA sequence: TGTGCCAGCAGCTTACGAGGGACGTGGGAGACCCAGTACTTC.

This clonotype has at least ten counts. This chain links TRBV12-3 or TRBV12-4 with TRBJ2-5, with D unclear. Trimming pared 0 bases from V and 1 base from J, leaving 6 bases between. CDR3 size: 14 residues. DNA for the CDR3: TGTGCCAGCAGTTTAGCGAAGTCCCAAGAGACCCAGTACTTC. This sequence encodes CASSLAKSQETQYF.